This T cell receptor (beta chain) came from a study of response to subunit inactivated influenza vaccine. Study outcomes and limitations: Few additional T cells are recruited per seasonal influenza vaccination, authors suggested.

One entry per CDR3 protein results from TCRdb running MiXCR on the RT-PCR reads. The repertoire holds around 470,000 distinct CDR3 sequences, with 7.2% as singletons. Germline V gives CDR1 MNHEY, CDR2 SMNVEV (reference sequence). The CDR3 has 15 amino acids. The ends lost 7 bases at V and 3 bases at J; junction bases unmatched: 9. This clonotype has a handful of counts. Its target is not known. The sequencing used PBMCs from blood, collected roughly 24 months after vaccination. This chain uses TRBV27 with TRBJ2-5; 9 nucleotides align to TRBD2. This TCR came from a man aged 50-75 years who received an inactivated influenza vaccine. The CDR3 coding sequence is TGTGCCAGCACGAGGGCGGGAGGGCCGGAAGAGACCCAGTACTTC. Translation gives CASTRAGGPEETQYF.